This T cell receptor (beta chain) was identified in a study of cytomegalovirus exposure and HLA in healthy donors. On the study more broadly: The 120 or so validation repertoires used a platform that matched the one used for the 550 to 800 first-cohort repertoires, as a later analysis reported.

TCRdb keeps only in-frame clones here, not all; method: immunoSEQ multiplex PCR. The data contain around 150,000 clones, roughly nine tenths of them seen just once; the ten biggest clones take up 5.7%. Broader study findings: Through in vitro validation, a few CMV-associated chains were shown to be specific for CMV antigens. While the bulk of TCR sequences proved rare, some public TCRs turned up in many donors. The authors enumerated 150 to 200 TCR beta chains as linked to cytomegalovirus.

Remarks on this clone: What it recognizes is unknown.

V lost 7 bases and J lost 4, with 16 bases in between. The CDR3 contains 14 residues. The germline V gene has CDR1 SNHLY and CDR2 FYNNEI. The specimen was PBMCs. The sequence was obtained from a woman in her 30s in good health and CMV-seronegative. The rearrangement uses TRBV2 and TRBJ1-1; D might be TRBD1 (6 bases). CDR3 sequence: CASIGGSRATEAFF. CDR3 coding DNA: TGTGCCAGCATAGGGGGGTCAAGAGCCACTGAAGCTTTCTTT.